These 29 T cell receptor beta chains were all obtained from the same sample, sequenced in a study of T cell repertoires in cytomegalovirus infection. MiXCR, run by TCRdb on the reads, gives a single entry per CDR3 protein. The table has roughly 90,000 distinct CDR3 sequences, 20% to 30% seen once. Their antigen targets remain unknown. Material: CD8+ T cells from cultured PBMCs, obtained from culture after CMV antigen stimulation. The receptor source for this set is a human donor in good health (CMV status not recorded). Some clones in this sample may be carry-over from other donors' samples.

The chain couples TRBV9 to TRBJ2-6, with D possibly being TRBD2 (5 bases). V was pared by 0 bases and J by 6 bases, with 10 bases between. The CDR3 loop spans 15 amino acids. From germline, CDR1 is SGDLS and CDR2 YYNGEE. This chain's CDR3 is CASSVGQTTANVLTF. Here the CDR3 DNA reads TGTGCCAGCAGCGTAGGTCAGACTACGGCCAACGTCCTGACTTTC.

Only a few counts were recorded for this clonotype. The chain joins TRBV12-3 or TRBV12-4 to TRBJ2-7; perhaps TRBD1 as D (6 bases). This CDR3 has 15 amino acids. The V end lost 3 bases, the J end lost 3 bases, and 15 bases lay between the germline ends. The CDR3 DNA sequence: TGTGCCAGCAGTTTCAGGGGCCCGGCGGTCTACGAGCAGTACTTC. Amino acid sequence: CASSFRGPAVYEQYF.

Worth noting for this clonotype: This sequence may be a read error, since a much larger clone differs from it by one base. The chain recombines TRBV7-8 with TRBJ2-7; 9 nucleotides align to TRBD2. The CDR3 sequence is 13 residues long. Germline loops: CDR1 SGHVS, CDR2 FQNEAQ. In nucleotides, the CDR3 is TGTGCCAACAGCTTCCGCGGGGGGGCCGAGCAGTACTTC. Translated, it gives CANSFRGGAEQYF.

CDR3 bases: TGTGCCAGCACCGGGGGTCTGGAAACCTACAATGAGCAGTTCTTC. Its translation is CASTGGLETYNEQFF. The rearrangement links TRBV12-3 or TRBV12-4 to TRBJ2-1; D might be TRBD2 (6 bases). The CDR3 has 15 residues. V lost 7 bases, J lost 2 bases, and 15 bases lay in between.

The chain combines TRBV3-1 with TRBJ1-1; no firm D call. Germline V gene sequence: CDR1 LGHDT, CDR2 YNNKEL (reference sequence). CDR3 length: 16 residues. The V gene lost 4 bases and the J gene lost 0 bases, with 15 bases spanning the gap. This chain's CDR3 is CASSLEREHMNTEAFF. The DNA of the CDR3 is TGTGCCAGCAGCCTCGAGCGGGAGCACATGAACACTGAAGCTTTCTTT.

This clonotype has only a few counts. The V gene is TRBV15, the J gene TRBJ1-5, with 8 bases lining up with TRBD1. Germline trimming cut 4 bases from V and 3 bases from J; bases unmatched to any gene: 2. The CDR3 contains 14 residues. The V gene's germline CDR1 is LNHNV and CDR2 YYDKDF (reference sequence). The CDR3 loop reads CATSKGQVNQPQHF. The CDR3 bases are TGTGCCACCAGCAAGGGACAGGTCAATCAGCCCCAGCATTTT.

This clonotype has ten or more counts. The gene calls are TRBV7-2 and TRBJ2-3; D unresolved. The V and J ends lost 1 base and 6 bases respectively, with 5 bases between them. The CDR3 extends over 12 amino acids. Germline V CDR1 and CDR2: SGHTA, FQGNSA. CDR3 amino acids: CASSLVGDTQYF. CDR3 sequence (DNA): TGTGCCAGCAGCTTAGTGGGGGATACGCAGTATTTT.

The chain links TRBV4-3 to TRBJ2-7; tentative D call: TRBD2 (6 bases). The CDR3 extends over 14 amino acids. With 8 bases removed from V and 4 bases from J, the gap between germline ends came to 18 bases. CDR1 and CDR2 (germline): LGHNA, YSLEER. In nucleotides, the CDR3 is TGCGCCAGCTTCGATCGGGGGTTTGGTTACGAGCAGTACTTC. Amino acid sequence: CASFDRGFGYEQYF.

J is TRBJ2-7 and V is TRBV12-3 or TRBV12-4, with 7 bases identical to TRBD1. There are 14 residues in the CDR3. V was pared by 5 bases and J by 2 bases, with 6 bases of the junction left unmatched. The CDR3: CASSGQEGAYEQYF. CDR3 sequence (DNA): TGTGCCAGCAGTGGACAGGAAGGGGCCTACGAGCAGTACTTC.

CDR3 sequence reads: CASSFNAGVEGYTF. The DNA for the CDR3 is TGTGCCAGCAGCTTTAATGCAGGGGTAGAGGGCTACACCTTC. This sequence joins TRBV5-6 and TRBJ1-2; tentatively, D is TRBD1 (6 bases). The CDR3 is 14 amino acids. CDR1 is SGHDT, CDR2 YYEEEE, per germline. V was trimmed by 2 bases and J by 8 bases, leaving 16 bases between them.

The chain combines TRBV11-3 with TRBJ1-4; 7 nucleotides match TRBD1. Germline loops: CDR1 SGHNT, CDR2 YENEEA. The V gene end was trimmed by 4 bases and the J gene end by 5 bases; junction bases not matched to a gene: 4. This CDR3 spans 14 amino acids. CDR3 residues: CASSSGTVNEKLFF. CDR3 DNA sequence: TGTGCCAGCAGCTCCGGGACAGTGAATGAAAAACTGTTTTTT.

The chain recombines TRBV29-1 with TRBJ2-2; possible D gene TRBD2, 5 bases. The V and J ends lost 3 bases and 4 bases respectively, with 9 bases between them. Germline V gives CDR1 SQVTM, CDR2 ANQGSEA. The CDR3 totals 13 residues. The CDR3 region is CSVDGGRTGELFF. CDR3 sequence (DNA): TGCAGCGTTGATGGCGGGCGCACCGGGGAGCTGTTTTTT.

To note about this clonotype: A read error may account for a junction end that differs from germline. V is TRBV6-1 and J is TRBJ2-7; the D is unclear. CDR3 size: 14 residues. Per germline, CDR1 MNHNS and CDR2 SASEGT. CDR3 DNA: TGTGCCAACAGTGAAGGGCACGGTACCTACGAGCAGTACTTC. Translating gives CANSEGHGTYEQYF.

In this sample, this clonotype turned up a few times. The rearrangement joins TRBV5-4 to TRBJ2-3; D is ambiguous. The CDR3 runs to 15 residues. The V and J ends lost 0 bases and 0 bases respectively, with 8 bases between them. Germline CDR1 reads SGHNT; CDR2 reads YYREEE (reference sequence). In nucleotides, the CDR3 is TGTGCCAGCAGCTTGGAGGTCACTAGCACAGATACGCAGTATTTT. Protein sequence: CASSLEVTSTDTQYF.

This clonotype was recorded many times. The chain has TRBV12-3 or TRBV12-4 and TRBJ2-1; no clear D. This CDR3 has 13 amino acids. Trimming shortened V by 5 bases and J by 4 bases, and 9 bases separated the two germline ends. The DNA for the CDR3 is TGTGCCAGCAGTGAGGCCCGGTACAATGAGCAGTTCTTC. This encodes CASSEARYNEQFF.

This clonotype was seen many times. V gene TRBV7-2 combines with J gene TRBJ2-7; 9 positions agree with TRBD2. The CDR3 runs 13 residues. Losses at the gene ends were 8 bases for V and 2 bases for J; bases not matched to a gene: 4. The germline V gene has CDR1 SGHTA and CDR2 FQGNSA. The CDR3 is CASGAGGPYEQYF. The CDR3 DNA sequence: TGTGCCAGCGGTGCGGGAGGGCCCTACGAGCAGTACTTC.

This rearrangement joins TRBV7-6 to TRBJ2-1; 13 bases match TRBD2. CDR3 length equals 15 residues. V was pared by 5 bases and J by 9 bases, with 7 bases of the junction left unmatched. In germline, CDR1 is SGHVS, CDR2 FNYEAQ. As DNA, the CDR3 is TGTGCCAGCAGCGAAGGACTAGCGGGAGTTATTGAGCAGTTCTTC. As protein: CASSEGLAGVIEQFF.

The rearrangement joins TRBV19 to TRBJ2-3; D unresolved. This CDR3 region has 16 residues. Trimming removed 4 bases at V and 3 bases at J, with 17 bases between. Germline loops: CDR1 LNHDA, CDR2 SQIVND (reference sequence). The CDR3 protein is CASSTSVGRVTDTQYF. Written as DNA, the CDR3 is TGTGCCAGTAGTACCTCAGTGGGCCGCGTTACAGATACGCAGTATTTT.

This clonotype has a handful of counts. The gene calls are TRBV14 and TRBJ2-5, with a possible D match to TRBD2 (5 bases). This CDR3 comprises 17 residues. Trimming stripped 4 bases from V and 0 bases from J, with 18 bases between. Germline-derived CDR1 and CDR2 are SGHDN and FVKESK. CDR3 region: CASSRTWERGHQETQYF. CDR3 DNA sequence: TGTGCCAGCAGCCGCACCTGGGAGCGAGGGCACCAAGAGACCCAGTACTTC. The full variable domain, completed using reference TRBV14 and TRBJ2-5, is EAGVTQFPSHSVIEKGQTVTLRCDPISGHDNLYWYRRVMGKEIKFLLHFVKESKQDESGMPNNRFLAERTGGTYSTLKVQPAELEDSGVYFCASSRTWERGHQETQYFGPGTRLLVL.

In its sample, this clonotype was seen many times. The genes are TRBV7-2 and TRBJ1-5, with TRBD1 as a possible D gene (5 bases). The CDR3 is 15 amino acids. CDR1 is SGHTA and CDR2 is FQGNSA in the germline V gene. Trimming cost V 1 base and J 3 bases, with 10 bases left between them. The CDR3 reads CASSLGGGSNQPQHF. CDR3 in DNA: TGTGCCAGCAGCTTAGGTGGGGGATCCAATCAGCCCCAGCATTTT.

In the case of this clonotype: This sequence may be a read error, since a much larger clone differs from it by one base. This rearrangement joins TRBV12-3 or TRBV12-4 to TRBJ1-1, with 7 nucleotides matching TRBD1. The V segment lost 3 bases and the J segment 7 bases; nucleotides outside the gene matches: 11. This CDR3 has 15 residues. For the CDR3, the DNA is TGTGCCAGCAGTTTTGGCAGGGGGAGACGGAGTGAAGCTTTCTTT. Translated: CASSFGRGRRSEAFF.

Regarding this clonotype: The junction differs from germline at one of its ends, possibly a read error. The chain links TRBV7-6 to TRBJ2-5; D may be TRBD1 (6 bases). CDR1 is SGHVS, CDR2 FNYEAQ, per germline. The CDR3 loop spans 14 amino acids. The CDR3, as DNA: TGTGCCGGCAGCTTAGGACAGAATCAAGAGACCCAGTACTTC. Amino acid sequence: CAGSLGQNQETQYF.

This clonotype occurred a few times. This sequence joins TRBV19 and TRBJ2-7; D unresolved. The CDR3 consists of 15 residues. V was shortened by 4 bases and J by 3 bases, with 16 bases between the two germline ends. Germline CDR1 reads LNHDA; CDR2 reads SQIVND (reference sequence). CDR3 amino acids: CASSTLVGIIYEQYF. For the CDR3, the DNA is TGTGCCAGTAGTACGTTGGTAGGGATCATCTACGAGCAGTACTTC.

This clonotype was recorded a few times. The gene calls are TRBV4-2 and TRBJ1-6, with D possibly being TRBD1 (6 bases). Germline CDR1 LGHNA, CDR2 YNFKEQ. V lost 1 base and J 7 bases, leaving 14 bases between the germline ends. This CDR3 is built from 16 residues. CDR3 protein: CASSQGGGGRNSPLHF. In nucleotides, the CDR3 is TGTGCCAGCAGCCAAGGCGGTGGGGGCCGCAATTCACCCCTCCACTTT.

J is TRBJ1-2 and V is TRBV27, with 8 bases that match TRBD1. The junction had 7 bases not matched to a gene; V was cut back by 5 bases and J by 2 bases. Germline CDR1 and CDR2: MNHEY and SMNVEV (reference sequence). The CDR3 is 15 residues long. CDR3 sequence: CASSPPGQVNYGYTF. The CDR3, as DNA: TGTGCCAGCAGTCCGCCGGGACAGGTCAACTATGGCTACACCTTC.

The chain is built from TRBV5-1 and TRBJ2-7, with D maybe TRBD2 (6 bases). This CDR3 comprises 14 residues. Trimming shortened V by 4 bases and J by 7 bases, and 18 bases separated the two germline ends. Germline V gives CDR1 SGHRS, CDR2 YFSETQ. Here the CDR3 reads CASSPRTVGGEQYF. The CDR3 DNA follows: TGCGCCAGCAGCCCCCGGACGGTCGGGGGAGAGCAGTACTTC.

In this sample, this clonotype turned up a few times. The rearrangement joins TRBV11-3 to TRBJ1-6, with D unresolved. There are 15 residues in the CDR3. V was shortened by 5 bases and J by 6 bases, with 14 bases between the two germline ends. CDR1 and CDR2 (germline): SGHNT, YENEEA. The CDR3 protein is CASSPSRTSNSPLHF. The CDR3, as DNA: TGTGCCAGCAGCCCCTCCAGGACTTCTAATTCACCCCTCCACTTT.

In its sample, this clonotype ranks as large. The rearrangement links TRBV4-2 to TRBJ2-1, with 8 bases that match TRBD1. The V gene's germline CDR1 is LGHNA and CDR2 YNFKEQ. V shed 4 bases, J shed 5 bases, and the junction held 10 bases outside the gene matches. CDR3 length equals 16 residues. Here the CDR3 reads CASSREGQGADNEQFF. In DNA, the CDR3 is TGTGCCAGCAGCCGAGAGGGGCAGGGGGCGGACAATGAGCAGTTCTTC.

This clonotype was picked up a small number of times. The rearrangement links TRBV5-6 to TRBJ2-7; 14 bases line up with TRBD2. Germline V CDR1 and CDR2: SGHDT, YYEEEE. This CDR3 contains 13 residues. Unmatched junction bases numbered 3, after V lost 7 bases and J lost 6 bases. Written as DNA, the CDR3 is TGTGCCAGCTCCGGACTAGCGGGAGGCGAGCAGTACTTC. Translating it yields CASSGLAGGEQYF.